This T cell receptor beta chain was obtained from a study of glioma-infiltrating T cells. Whole-study results and caveats: CDR3 overlap between tissue and blood was very small. Non-neoplastic patients had below-expected tissue-blood divergence, while all gliomas exceeded expectation.

This clonotype was seen repeatedly, ten times or more. Its antigen is unknown. TCR alpha and beta CDR3 regions were amplified from RNA using iRepertoire nested multiplex PCR. Input was roughly 85-400 ng of tissue mRNA or PBMC total RNA. TCRdb analysed the multiplex PCR reads with MiXCR anew, one entry per CDR3 protein. The sample lists 150,000 to 200,000 distinct CDR3 sequences, approximately 40% occurring once. Trimming took off 7 bases at V and 8 bases at J, with 14 bases between the two ends. This CDR3 is built from 11 residues. Germline-derived CDR1 and CDR2 are SQVTM and ANQGSEA. This clonotype was obtained from a human donor with low-grade glioma or glioblastoma, undergoing nonglioma brain surgery, or in good health (not recorded which). The material sequenced was glioma tissue, nonneoplastic brain tissue, or PBMCs (not recorded which). The V gene is TRBV29-1, the J gene TRBJ1-2; no clear D gene. In DNA form, the CDR3 reads TGCAGCGCTGGAGGGTTATACGGCTACACCTTC. Translated: CSAGGLYGYTF. Full variable domain (rest looked up from reference TRBV29-1 and TRBJ1-2): SAVISQKPSRDICQRGTSLTIQCQVDSQVTMMFWYRQQPGQSLTLIATANQGSEATYESGFVIDKFPISRPNLTFSTLTVSNMSPEDSSIYLCSAGGLYGYTFGSGTRLTVV.